The sequence of this T cell receptor beta chain was determined in a study of T cells in Graves' hyperthyroidism and ophthalmopathy. The TCR beta CDR3 regions underwent amplification using RNA transcripts as the source. TCR CDR3 regions were first amplified by RT-PCR with HTBI primers. TCRdb itself ran the multiplex PCR reads through MiXCR, one entry per CDR3 protein. The sample lists just over 550,000 distinct CDR3 sequences, roughly 46% occurring once. As regards this clonotype: Its matching antigen is unknown.

Whole-study results and caveats: Within blood appeared most thyroid clonotypes that had expanded above 0.001. Researchers report that a 13 V-J model separated ophthalmopathy from stable hyperthyroidism.

The germline V and J ends were trimmed by 8 bases and 8 bases, with 6 bases remaining between them. CDR1 MGHDK and CDR2 SYGVNS come from the germline V gene. This CDR3 is 10 amino acids long. Patients aged 18 to 65 had newly diagnosed hyperthyroidism lasting under 2 months. Uncontrolled infections, other autoimmune diseases, pregnancy or lactation led to exclusion of patients. The receptor comes from a woman aged 18-30 years with Graves' hyperthyroidism. Sequencing input: peripheral blood or thyroid tissue (not recorded which). The chain recombines TRBV25-1 with TRBJ1-4; D ambiguous. CDR3 bases: TGTGCCAGCTTGGGAGAAAAACTGTTTTTT. Protein sequence: CASLGEKLFF.